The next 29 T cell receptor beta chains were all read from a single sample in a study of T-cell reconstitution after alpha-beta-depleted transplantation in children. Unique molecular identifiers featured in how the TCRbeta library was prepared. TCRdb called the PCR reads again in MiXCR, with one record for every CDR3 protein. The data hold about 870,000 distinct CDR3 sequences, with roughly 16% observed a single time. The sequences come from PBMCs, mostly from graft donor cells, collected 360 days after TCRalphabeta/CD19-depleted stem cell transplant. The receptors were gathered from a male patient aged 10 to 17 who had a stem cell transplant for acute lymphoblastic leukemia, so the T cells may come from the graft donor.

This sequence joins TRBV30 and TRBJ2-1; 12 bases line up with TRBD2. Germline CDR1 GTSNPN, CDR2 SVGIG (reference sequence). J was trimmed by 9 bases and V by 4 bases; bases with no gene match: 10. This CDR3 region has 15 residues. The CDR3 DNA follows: TGTGCCTGGACCGCCCGACTAGCGGGAGTGGGTGAGCAGTTCTTC. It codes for CAWTARLAGVGEQFF.

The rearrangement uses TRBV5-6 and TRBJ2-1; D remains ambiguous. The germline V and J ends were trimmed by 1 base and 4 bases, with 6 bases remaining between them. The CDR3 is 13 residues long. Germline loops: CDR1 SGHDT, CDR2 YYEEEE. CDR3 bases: TGTGCCAGCAGCTTGCCCCAGTACAATGAGCAGTTCTTC. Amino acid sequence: CASSLPQYNEQFF.

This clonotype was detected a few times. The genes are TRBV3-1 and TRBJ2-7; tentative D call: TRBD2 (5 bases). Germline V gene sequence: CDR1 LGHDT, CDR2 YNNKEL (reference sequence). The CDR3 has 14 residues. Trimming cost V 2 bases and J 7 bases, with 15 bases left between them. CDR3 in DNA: TGTGCCAGCAGCCAAAAGGGTAGCGTCCGAGAGCAGTACTTC. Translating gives CASSQKGSVREQYF.

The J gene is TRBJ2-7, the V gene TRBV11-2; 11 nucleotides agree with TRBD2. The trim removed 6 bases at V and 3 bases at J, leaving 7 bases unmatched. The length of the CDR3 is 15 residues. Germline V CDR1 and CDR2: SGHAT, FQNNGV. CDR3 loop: CASRLSGRARYEQYF. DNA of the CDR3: TGTGCCAGCAGACTTAGCGGGAGGGCCCGCTACGAGCAGTACTTC.

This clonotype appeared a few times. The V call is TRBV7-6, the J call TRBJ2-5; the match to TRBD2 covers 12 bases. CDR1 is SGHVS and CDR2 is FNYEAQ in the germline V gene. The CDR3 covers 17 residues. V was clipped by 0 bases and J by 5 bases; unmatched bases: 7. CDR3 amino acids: CASSLALTSGRDETQYF. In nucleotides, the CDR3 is TGTGCCAGCAGCTTAGCCCTGACTAGCGGGAGAGATGAGACCCAGTACTTC.

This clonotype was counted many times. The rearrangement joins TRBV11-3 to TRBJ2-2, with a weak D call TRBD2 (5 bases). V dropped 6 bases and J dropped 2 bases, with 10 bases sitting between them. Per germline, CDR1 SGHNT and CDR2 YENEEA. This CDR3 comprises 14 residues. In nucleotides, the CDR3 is TGTGCCAGCAGTTTACGGGGAAACACCGGGGAGCTGTTTTTT. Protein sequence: CASSLRGNTGELFF.

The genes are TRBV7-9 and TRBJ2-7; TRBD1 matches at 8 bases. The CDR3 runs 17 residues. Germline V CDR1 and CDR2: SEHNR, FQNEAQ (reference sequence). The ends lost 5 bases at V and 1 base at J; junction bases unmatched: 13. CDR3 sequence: CASSLPGQAQSSYEQYF. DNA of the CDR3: TGTGCCAGCAGCCTCCCGGGACAGGCCCAGTCTTCCTACGAGCAGTACTTC.

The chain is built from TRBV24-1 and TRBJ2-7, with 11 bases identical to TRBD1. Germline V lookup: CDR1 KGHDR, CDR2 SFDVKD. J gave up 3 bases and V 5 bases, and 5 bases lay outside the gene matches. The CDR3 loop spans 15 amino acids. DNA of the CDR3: TGTGCCACCAGTGTTTCCGGGACAGGGGGCTACGAGCAGTACTTC. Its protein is CATSVSGTGGYEQYF.

CDR3 bases: TGCAGTGCAGGCGGGAGGACCTACGAGCAGTACTTC. Protein product: CSAGGRTYEQYF. The rearrangement uses TRBV20-1 and TRBJ2-7, with 8 bases fitting TRBD2. CDR1 and CDR2 from the germline V gene are DFQATT and SNEGSKA (reference sequence). The V segment lost 6 bases and the J segment 2 bases; nucleotides outside the gene matches: 3. The CDR3 is made up of 12 amino acids.

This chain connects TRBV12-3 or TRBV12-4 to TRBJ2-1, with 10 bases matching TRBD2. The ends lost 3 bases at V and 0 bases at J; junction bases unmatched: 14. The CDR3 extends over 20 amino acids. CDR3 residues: CASSLRGLAGARFSYNEQFF. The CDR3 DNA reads TGTGCCAGCAGTTTGCGAGGGCTAGCGGGAGCCAGATTCTCCTACAATGAGCAGTTCTTC.

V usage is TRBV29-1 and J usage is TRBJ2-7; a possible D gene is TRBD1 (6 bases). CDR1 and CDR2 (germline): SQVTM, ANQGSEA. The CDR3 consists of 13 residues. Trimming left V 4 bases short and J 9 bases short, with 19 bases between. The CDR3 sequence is CSVATGSYYGQYF. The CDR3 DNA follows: TGCAGCGTTGCTACAGGGTCTTATTATGGGCAGTACTTC.

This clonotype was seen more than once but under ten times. The CDR3 DNA is TGTGCCAGCCAGATAAGAGGTGGAAATGAGCAGTTCTTC. This gives the protein CASQIRGGNEQFF. The V gene is TRBV12-3 or TRBV12-4, the J gene TRBJ2-1; D is unresolved. CDR3 length: 13 residues. V gave up 8 bases and J gave up 7 bases, with 15 bases separating them.

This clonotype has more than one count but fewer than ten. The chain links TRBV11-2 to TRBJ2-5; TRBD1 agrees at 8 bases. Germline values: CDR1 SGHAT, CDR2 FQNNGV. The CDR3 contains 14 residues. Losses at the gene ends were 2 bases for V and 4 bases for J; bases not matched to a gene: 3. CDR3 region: CASSLPRGLETQYF. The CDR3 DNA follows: TGTGCCAGCAGCTTACCCAGGGGGCTAGAGACCCAGTACTTC.

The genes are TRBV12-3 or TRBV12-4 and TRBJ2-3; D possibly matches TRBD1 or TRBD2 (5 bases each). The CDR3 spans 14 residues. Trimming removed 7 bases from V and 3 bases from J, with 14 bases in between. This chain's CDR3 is CASTPWDRTDTQYF. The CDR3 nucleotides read TGTGCCAGCACCCCTTGGGACCGAACAGATACGCAGTATTTT.

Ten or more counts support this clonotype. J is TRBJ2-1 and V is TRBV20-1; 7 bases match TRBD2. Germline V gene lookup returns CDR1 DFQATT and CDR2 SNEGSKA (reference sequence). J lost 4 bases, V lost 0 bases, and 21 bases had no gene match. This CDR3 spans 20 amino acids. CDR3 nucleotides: TGCAGTGCTAGAGATGGGAGGGGACGGGGCGGGCTTCCCCTATACAATGAGCAGTTCTTC. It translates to CSARDGRGRGGLPLYNEQFF.

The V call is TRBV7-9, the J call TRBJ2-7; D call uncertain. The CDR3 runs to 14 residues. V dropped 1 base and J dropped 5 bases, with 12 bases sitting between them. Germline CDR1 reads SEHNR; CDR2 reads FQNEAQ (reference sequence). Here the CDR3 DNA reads TGTGCCAGCAGCTTAGTTTTTGTAGGTGACGAGCAGTACTTC. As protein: CASSLVFVGDEQYF.

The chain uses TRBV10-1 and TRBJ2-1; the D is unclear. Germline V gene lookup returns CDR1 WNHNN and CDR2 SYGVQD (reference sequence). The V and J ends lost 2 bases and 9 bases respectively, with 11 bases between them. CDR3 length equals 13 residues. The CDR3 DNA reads TGCGCCAGCAGTGAGCCTTGGCGGCGTGAGCAGTTCTTC. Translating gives CASSEPWRREQFF.

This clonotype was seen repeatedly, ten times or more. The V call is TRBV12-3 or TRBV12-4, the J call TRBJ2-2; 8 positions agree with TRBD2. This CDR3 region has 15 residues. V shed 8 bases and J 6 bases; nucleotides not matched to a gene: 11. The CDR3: CASDLTSGRPGELFF. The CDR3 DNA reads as TGTGCCAGCGACCTCACTAGCGGCAGACCCGGGGAGCTGTTTTTT.

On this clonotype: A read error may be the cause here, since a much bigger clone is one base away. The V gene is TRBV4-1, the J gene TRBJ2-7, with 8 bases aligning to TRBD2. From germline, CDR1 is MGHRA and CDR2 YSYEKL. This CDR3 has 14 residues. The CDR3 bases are TGCGCCAGCGGCCAAACAGCGGGAGCCTACGAGCAGTACTTC. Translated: CASGQTAGAYEQYF.

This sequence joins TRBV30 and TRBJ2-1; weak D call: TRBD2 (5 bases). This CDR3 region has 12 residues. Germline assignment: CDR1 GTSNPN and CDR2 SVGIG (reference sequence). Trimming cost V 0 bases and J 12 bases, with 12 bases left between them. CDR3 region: CAWSVPSGRQFF. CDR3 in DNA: TGTGCCTGGAGTGTCCCGAGCGGAAGGCAGTTCTTC.

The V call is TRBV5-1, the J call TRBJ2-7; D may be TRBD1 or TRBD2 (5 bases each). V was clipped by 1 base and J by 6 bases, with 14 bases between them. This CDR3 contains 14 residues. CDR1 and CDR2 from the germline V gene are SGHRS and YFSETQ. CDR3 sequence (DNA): TGCGCCAGCAGCTTGCCCGGGACCACTAGCGAGCAGTACTTC. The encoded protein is CASSLPGTTSEQYF. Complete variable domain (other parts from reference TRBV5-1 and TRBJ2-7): KAGVTQTPRYLIKTRGQQVTLSCSPISGHRSVSWYQQTPGQGLQFLFEYFSETQRNKGNFPGRFSGRQFSNSRSEMNVSTLELGDSALYLCASSLPGTTSEQYFGPGTRLTVT.

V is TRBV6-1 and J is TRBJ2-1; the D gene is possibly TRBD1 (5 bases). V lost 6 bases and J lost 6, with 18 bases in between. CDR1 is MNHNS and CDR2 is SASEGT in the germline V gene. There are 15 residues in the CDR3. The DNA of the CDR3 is TGTGCCAGCAGCAGGTCAACGTCAGGGATCAATGAGCAGTTCTTC. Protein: CASSRSTSGINEQFF.

CDR3 sequence reads: CASSRRTSGIGWQFF. Written as DNA, the CDR3 is TGTGCCAGCAGCCGCCGGACTAGCGGGATAGGGTGGCAGTTCTTC. The chain carries TRBV12-3 or TRBV12-4 and TRBJ2-1; 12 bases are shared with TRBD2. The V segment lost 6 bases and the J segment 12 bases; nucleotides outside the gene matches: 12. CDR3 length equals 15 residues.

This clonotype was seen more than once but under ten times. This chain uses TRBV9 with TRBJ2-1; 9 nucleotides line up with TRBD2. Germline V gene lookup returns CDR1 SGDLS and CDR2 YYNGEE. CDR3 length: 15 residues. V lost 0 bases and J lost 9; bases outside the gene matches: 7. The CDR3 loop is CASSVVVAGVGEQFF. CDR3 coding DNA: TGTGCCAGCAGCGTAGTGGTAGCGGGAGTGGGTGAGCAGTTCTTC.

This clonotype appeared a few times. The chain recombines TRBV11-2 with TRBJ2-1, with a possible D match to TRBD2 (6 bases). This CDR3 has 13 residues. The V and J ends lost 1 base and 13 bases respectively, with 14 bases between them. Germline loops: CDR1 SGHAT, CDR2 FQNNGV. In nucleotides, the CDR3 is TGTGCCAGCAGCTTAGGGTCGGGGACTCATCAGTTCTTC. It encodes CASSLGSGTHQFF. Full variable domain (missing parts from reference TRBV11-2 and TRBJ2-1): EAGVAQSPRYKIIEKRQSVAFWCNPISGHATLYWYQQILGQGPKLLIQFQNNGVVDDSQLPKDRFSAERLKGVDSTLKIQPAKLEDSAVYLCASSLGSGTHQFFGPGTRLTVL.

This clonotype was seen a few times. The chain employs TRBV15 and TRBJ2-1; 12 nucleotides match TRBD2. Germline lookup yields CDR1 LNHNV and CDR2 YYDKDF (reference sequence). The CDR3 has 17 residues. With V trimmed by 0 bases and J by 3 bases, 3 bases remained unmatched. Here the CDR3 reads CATSRDLTSGSYNEQFF. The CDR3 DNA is TGTGCCACCAGCAGAGACCTGACTAGCGGGAGCTACAATGAGCAGTTCTTC. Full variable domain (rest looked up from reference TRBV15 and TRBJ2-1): DAMVIQNPRYQVTQFGKPVTLSCSQTLNHNVMYWYQQKSSQAPKLLFHYYDKDFNNEADTPDNFQSRRPNTSFCFLDIRSPGLGDTAMYLCATSRDLTSGSYNEQFFGPGTRLTVL.

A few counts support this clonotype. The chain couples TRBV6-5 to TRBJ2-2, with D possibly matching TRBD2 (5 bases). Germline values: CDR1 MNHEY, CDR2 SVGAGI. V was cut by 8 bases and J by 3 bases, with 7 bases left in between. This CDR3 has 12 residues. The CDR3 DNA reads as TGTGCCAGCTGGGAGTACACCGGGGAGCTGTTTTTT. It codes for CASWEYTGELFF.

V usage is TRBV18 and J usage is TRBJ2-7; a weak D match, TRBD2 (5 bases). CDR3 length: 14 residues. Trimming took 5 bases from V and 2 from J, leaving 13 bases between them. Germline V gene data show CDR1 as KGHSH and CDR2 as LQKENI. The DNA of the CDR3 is TGTGCCAGCTCATACGGGCCACTAGCCTACGAGCAGTACTTC. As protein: CASSYGPLAYEQYF.

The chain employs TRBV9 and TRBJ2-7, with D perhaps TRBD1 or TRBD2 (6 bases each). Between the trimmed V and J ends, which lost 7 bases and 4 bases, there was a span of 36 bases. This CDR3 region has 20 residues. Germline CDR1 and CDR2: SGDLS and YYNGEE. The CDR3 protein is CASGQHRDSPDILSLYEQYF. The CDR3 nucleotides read TGTGCCAGCGGCCAACACAGGGACTCCCCCGATATTCTCTCGCTGTACGAGCAGTACTTC.